The 11 T cell receptor beta chains in this list originate from one sample, sequenced in a study of CD4 T cells in relation to SARS-CoV-2 and coronaviruses. TCRdb's copy holds only in-frame clones and misses some; the assay was immunoSEQ multiplex PCR. The data show about 20,000 clones, roughly three quarters seen once. These TCRs are of unknown antigen specificity. Before the COVID-19 pandemic, during about 2011-2019, CD4+ T cells were taken from unexposed donors. The cells were cultured for over eight days before CD4+ T cells were isolated. The sequencing sample was made of CD4+ T cells from PBMCs, cultured in vitro. These receptors were obtained from a human donor in good health.

The chain links TRBV6-2 or TRBV6-3 to TRBJ2-3; TRBD2 matches 10 bases. Germline CDR1 is MNHEY and CDR2 is SVGEGT. V was pared by 5 bases and J by 8 bases, with 10 bases of the junction left unmatched. This CDR3 comprises 15 residues. The CDR3 bases are TGTGCCAGCAGTCGAATCCTAGCGGGAGTTGGTACGCAGTATTTT. Its translation is CASSRILAGVGTQYF.

The genes are TRBV5-6 and TRBJ2-1; TRBD2 aligns across 9 bases. The CDR3 is 16 amino acids. CDR1 is SGHDT and CDR2 is YYEEEE in the germline V gene. Unmatched junction bases numbered 3, after V lost 1 base and J lost 1 base. The CDR3 sequence is CASSLRGRGSYNEQFF. The CDR3, as DNA: TGTGCCAGCAGCTTGCGCGGGAGGGGTTCCTACAATGAGCAGTTCTTC.

This clone was seen a few times. CDR3 sequence: CAISGGQGAPGELFF. The CDR3 nucleotides are TGTGCCATCAGTGGAGGACAGGGGGCGCCCGGGGAGCTGTTTTTT. The J gene is TRBJ2-2, the V gene TRBV10-3; 11 bases are shared with TRBD1. This CDR3 is 15 amino acids long. Germline CDR1 ENHRY, CDR2 SYGVKD. With V trimmed by 4 bases and J by 6 bases, 4 bases remained unmatched.

This rearrangement joins TRBV10-3 to TRBJ2-3, with D perhaps matching TRBD2 (5 bases). The V and J ends lost 7 bases and 5 bases respectively, with 16 bases between them. The CDR3 runs 14 residues. Germline V gene lookup returns CDR1 ENHRY and CDR2 SYGVKD. CDR3 protein: CAITADESVDTQYF. In DNA form, the CDR3 reads TGTGCCATCACAGCGGACGAGAGCGTAGATACGCAGTATTTT.

This clone has just one count. The chain links TRBV5-1 to TRBJ2-1; TRBD1 aligns across 8 bases. V was clipped by 4 bases and J by 7 bases; unmatched bases: 7. In germline, CDR1 is SGHRS, CDR2 YFSETQ. The CDR3 totals 14 residues. The CDR3 spells CASSPGQARNEQFF. The CDR3 DNA sequence: TGCGCCAGCAGCCCGGGACAGGCTCGAAATGAGCAGTTCTTC.

This chain joins TRBV27 and TRBJ1-1; D is possibly TRBD1 (5 bases). The CDR3 spans 14 residues. Germline V gene sequence: CDR1 MNHEY, CDR2 SMNVEV (reference sequence). V shed 0 bases and J shed 7 bases, with 12 bases lying between them. The chain's CDR3 is CASSLSGPGVEAFF. CDR3 coding DNA: TGTGCCAGCAGTTTATCAGGGCCGGGGGTTGAAGCTTTCTTT.

CDR3 sequence reads: CAWRPGFAEQYF. CDR3 in DNA: TGTGCCTGGCGACCGGGATTCGCCGAGCAGTACTTC. This rearrangement joins TRBV30 to TRBJ2-7; D may be TRBD2 (5 bases). Trimming took 5 bases from V and 6 from J, leaving 14 bases between them. The CDR3 has 12 amino acids. CDR1 and CDR2 from the germline V gene are GTSNPN and SVGIG (reference sequence).

The chain couples TRBV24-1 to TRBJ1-4, with TRBD1 as a possible D gene (5 bases). Germline V gives CDR1 KGHDR, CDR2 SFDVKD. The germline V and J ends were trimmed by 5 bases and 2 bases, with 8 bases remaining between them. This CDR3 comprises 14 residues. CDR3 bases: TGTGCCACCAGTGGAGAGGGGACTAATGAAAAACTGTTTTTT. Residues: CATSGEGTNEKLFF.

The chain uses TRBV11-2 and TRBJ1-5; a weak D match, TRBD1 (6 bases). Germline CDR1 is SGHAT and CDR2 is FQNNGV. V lost 5 bases and J 8 bases, leaving 16 bases between the germline ends. The CDR3 length is 14 residues. The CDR3 DNA reads TGTGCCAGCAGCCCAACCGGGGGGCGGGAGCCCCAGCATTTT. Its translation is CASSPTGGREPQHF.

The chain is built from TRBV27 and TRBJ2-1, with D uncertain. The CDR3 has 13 amino acids. CDR1 is MNHEY and CDR2 is SMNVEV in the germline V gene (reference sequence). V lost 1 base and J lost 11, with 12 bases in between. The CDR3 DNA is TGTGCCAGCAGTTTATTGCCCGCCCTGCAGCAGTTCTTC. It encodes CASSLLPALQQFF.

This rearrangement joins TRBV5-1 to TRBJ1-1, with 9 bases fitting TRBD1. The CDR3 has 17 residues. Trimming cost V 1 base and J 5 bases; bases outside gene matches: 12. The germline gives CDR1 SGHRS, CDR2 YFSETQ. The CDR3 region is CASSLRLGDRVDTEAFF. The CDR3 DNA sequence: TGCGCCAGCAGCTTGAGGTTAGGGGACAGGGTAGATACTGAAGCTTTCTTT.